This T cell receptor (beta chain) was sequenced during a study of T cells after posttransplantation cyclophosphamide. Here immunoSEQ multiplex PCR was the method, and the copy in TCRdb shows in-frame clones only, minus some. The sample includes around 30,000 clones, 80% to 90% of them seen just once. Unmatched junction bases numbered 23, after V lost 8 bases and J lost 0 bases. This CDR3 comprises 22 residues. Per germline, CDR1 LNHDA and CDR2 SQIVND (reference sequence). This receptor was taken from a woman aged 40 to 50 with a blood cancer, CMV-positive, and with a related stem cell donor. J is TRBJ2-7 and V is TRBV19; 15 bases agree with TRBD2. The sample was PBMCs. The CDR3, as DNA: TGTGCCAGTCACGGGTGGGGCAGGGGCCCCGGGACTAGCGGGGGGAGCTCCTACGAGCAGTACTTC. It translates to CASHGWGRGPGTSGGSSYEQYF.